The 13 T cell receptor beta chains given below trace back to one sample, sequenced in a study of brain T cells in children with intractable seizures. Clones were read by immunoSEQ multiplex PCR, and TCRdb kept only the in-frame ones, dropping some. Of about 340,000 clones in the sample, over 85% are singletons; the top ten hold 4.5% to 7%. Time point here: blood from clinic visit 5 months post-surgery; TSC patient then seizure free. The material sequenced was peripheral blood, taken 4 to 6 months after surgery. These receptors originate from a boy younger than two with tuberous sclerosis and intractable seizures.

This rearrangement joins TRBV24-1 to TRBJ1-2, with 8 nucleotides matching TRBD1. CDR1 is KGHDR and CDR2 is SFDVKD in the germline V gene. Losses at the gene ends were 2 bases for V and 2 bases for J; bases not matched to a gene: 3. This CDR3 has 15 residues. Here the CDR3 reads CATSDSGQGNYGYTF. CDR3 DNA: TGTGCCACCAGTGATTCTGGACAGGGAAACTATGGCTACACCTTC.

In its sample, this clone was seen once. The chain links TRBV4-1 to TRBJ2-7; D gene ambiguous. The V end was cut by 4 bases, the J end by 6 bases, with 13 bases between. Per germline, CDR1 MGHRA and CDR2 YSYEKL. This CDR3 has 13 residues. CDR3 bases: TGCGCCAGCAGCCCCGAACCTAATCTCGAGCAGTACTTC. The encoded protein is CASSPEPNLEQYF.

The V and J genes are TRBV20-1 and TRBJ2-7; TRBD2 might be the D (5 bases). This CDR3 has 12 residues. Germline loops: CDR1 DFQATT, CDR2 SNEGSKA (reference sequence). Trimming left V 6 bases short and J 2 bases short, with 11 bases between. The CDR3 reads CSASGLAYEQYF. The CDR3 DNA reads as TGCAGTGCGAGTGGACTCGCCTACGAGCAGTACTTC.

The chain links TRBV7-3 to TRBJ2-1; 8 nucleotides line up with TRBD2. This CDR3 comprises 15 residues. V shed 5 bases, J shed 9 bases, and the junction held 12 bases outside the gene matches. The germline V gene has CDR1 SGHTA and CDR2 FQGTGA. DNA for the CDR3: TGTGCCAGCAGCCCTGGACTAGCCAAAGGTGGTGAGCAGTTCTTC. Its translation: CASSPGLAKGGEQFF. Full variable domain (outside the CDR3, taken from reference TRBV7-3 and TRBJ2-1): GAGVSQTPSNKVTEKGKYVELRCDPISGHTALYWYRQSLGQGPEFLIYFQGTGAADDSGLPNDRFFAVRPEGSVSTLKIQRTERGDSAVYLCASSPGLAKGGEQFFGPGTRLTVL.

Only a few counts were recorded for this clone. The rearrangement uses TRBV9 and TRBJ1-6; possibly TRBD1 for D (5 bases). V lost 0 bases, J lost 5 bases, and 9 bases lay in between. The CDR3 has 15 residues. Germline CDR1 SGDLS, CDR2 YYNGEE. CDR3 sequence: CASSVEGRDNSPLHF. In nucleotides, the CDR3 is TGTGCCAGCAGCGTAGAGGGCAGGGATAATTCACCCCTCCACTTT.

The chain combines TRBV11-2 with TRBJ2-1; D perhaps matches TRBD2 (6 bases). V lost 3 bases and J lost 10, with 19 bases in between. The CDR3 totals 15 residues. CDR1 SGHAT and CDR2 FQNNGV come from the germline V gene. CDR3 residues: CASSFPRGRDLEQFF. CDR3 nucleotides: TGTGCCAGCAGCTTCCCCCGGGGCCGGGACTTGGAGCAGTTCTTC. Full variable domain (missing parts from reference TRBV11-2 and TRBJ2-1): EAGVAQSPRYKIIEKRQSVAFWCNPISGHATLYWYQQILGQGPKLLIQFQNNGVVDDSQLPKDRFSAERLKGVDSTLKIQPAKLEDSAVYLCASSFPRGRDLEQFFGPGTRLTVL.

This clone was seen many times. The CDR3 nucleotides are TGTGCCAGCAGTTTAGGGGGTACCCAAGAGACCCAGTACTTC. Translated: CASSLGGTQETQYF. This chain joins TRBV27 and TRBJ2-5; either TRBD1 or TRBD2 may supply D (5 bases each). CDR1 is MNHEY, CDR2 SMNVEV, per germline (reference sequence). Deletions cut 2 bases from V and 1 base from J, with 8 bases between. This CDR3 has 14 amino acids.

The chain couples TRBV9 to TRBJ1-3; weak D call: TRBD1 (5 bases). The CDR3 is made up of 17 amino acids. The germline V gene encodes CDR1 SGDLS and CDR2 YYNGEE. V was clipped by 0 bases and J by 4 bases, with 17 bases between them. The CDR3 bases are TGTGCCAGCAGCGTAGGACTCTTAGACAGAGTCGGAAACACCATATATTTT. Translation: CASSVGLLDRVGNTIYF.

This sequence joins TRBV4-1 and TRBJ1-5, with D unresolved. V dropped 1 base and J dropped 4 bases, with 8 bases sitting between them. CDR3 length: 14 residues. The germline V gene encodes CDR1 MGHRA and CDR2 YSYEKL. The CDR3 here is CASSQGLDNQPQHF. CDR3 DNA: TGCGCCAGCAGCCAAGGTCTAGATAATCAGCCCCAGCATTTT.

The chain couples TRBV7-2 to TRBJ2-1; a weak D match, TRBD1 (5 bases). Germline V CDR1 and CDR2: SGHTA, FQGNSA. The CDR3 covers 13 residues. V was cut by 5 bases and J by 8 bases, with 13 bases left in between. This CDR3 reads CASSPELGDEQFF. The CDR3 DNA follows: TGTGCCAGCAGCCCAGAGTTAGGGGATGAGCAGTTCTTC.

This rearrangement joins TRBV6-5 to TRBJ2-5, with D tentatively TRBD2 (5 bases). Germline lookup yields CDR1 MNHEY and CDR2 SVGAGI. With 2 bases removed from V and 2 bases from J, the gap between germline ends came to 12 bases. CDR3 size: 15 residues. Here the CDR3 DNA reads TGTGCCAGCAGTTACGGGCAGACGGGGCAAGAGACCCAGTACTTC. Protein product: CASSYGQTGQETQYF.

V and J are TRBV3-1 (or the pseudogene TRBV3-2) and TRBJ1-2; D is perhaps TRBD1 (5 bases). Germline V gene sequence: CDR1 LGHDT, CDR2 YNNKEL (reference sequence). Trimming pared 3 bases from V and 4 bases from J, leaving 15 bases between. This CDR3 spans 15 amino acids. The CDR3 protein is CASSQGWGSFYGYTF. DNA of the CDR3: TGTGCCAGCAGCCAGGGGTGGGGCTCCTTCTATGGCTACACCTTC.

The chain recombines TRBV7-9 with TRBJ1-3; D uncertain. Trimming shortened V by 5 bases and J by 0 bases, and 8 bases separated the two germline ends. The CDR3 consists of 14 residues. Per germline, CDR1 SEHNR and CDR2 FQNEAQ (reference sequence). In DNA form, the CDR3 reads TGTGCCAGCAGCATACGCAGCTCTGGAAACACCATATATTTT. Amino acids: CASSIRSSGNTIYF.